Listed here is a single T cell receptor (beta chain). Its antigen is not known. The data are from a study of blood T cells in healthy people across ages. The second PCR ran roughly 6 to 11 cycles with a sample-barcoded 5' primer and J-beta primers. MiXCR, applied by TCRdb to the 5' RACE reads, yields one record per CDR3 protein. The repertoire holds about 630,000 distinct CDR3 sequences, 21% seen once, with more than 3% in the top ten. Regarding the study as a whole: Investigators treated diversity estimates from one million T cells as underestimates.

The sequenced sample was blood. This TCR was sampled from a man in his 70s in good health.

In DNA, the CDR3 is TGCAGCGTTGATAAGCGGGGAACAGATACGCAGTATTTT. Amino acids: CSVDKRGTDTQYF. The rearrangement joins TRBV29-1 to TRBJ2-3, with 7 bases lining up with TRBD2. The CDR3 has 13 amino acids. CDR1 is SQVTM and CDR2 is ANQGSEA in the germline V gene. V lost 3 bases to trimming and J lost 3 bases; unmatched junction nucleotides: 3.